This T cell receptor beta chain was obtained from a study of PD-L1 blockade in urothelial cancer. General study findings and limits: Durable-benefit patients showed greater tumor-associated blood clone expansion at 3 weeks. One FFPE tumor sample per patient was analyzed, and none was taken right before treatment. Tumor-infiltrating T lymphocyte proportion was higher in durable-benefit patients.

For this clone: Its cognate antigen is unknown.

The ends were cut back, 4 bases at V and 7 bases at J, with 16 bases in the middle. CDR1 is SQVTM and CDR2 is ANQGSEA in the germline V gene. There are 13 residues in the CDR3. Some clones are missing from TCRdb's copy, which holds only in-frame ones; the method was immunoSEQ multiplex PCR. The sample yields approximately 35,000 clones, more than 35% seen once. This rearrangement joins TRBV29-1 to TRBJ1-1; D may be TRBD1 (6 bases). The sequenced sample was tumor tissue, obtained before atezolizumab (anti-PD-L1) treatment. The source is a man aged 60 to 75 with urothelial cancer. The CDR3 nucleotides read TGCAGCGTTGTTTTCGGGGGCAGATTTGAAGCTTTCTTT. Residues: CSVVFGGRFEAFF. Combining the CDR3 with reference TRBV29-1 and TRBJ1-1 gives the whole variable domain SAVISQKPSRDICQRGTSLTIQCQVDSQVTMMFWYRQQPGQSLTLIATANQGSEATYESGFVIDKFPISRPNLTFSTLTVSNMSPEDSSIYLCSVVFGGRFEAFFGQGTRLTVV.